The 4 T cell receptor beta chains reported below all come from one sample, sequenced in a study of neoadjuvant anti-PD-1 for oral cavity cancer. Measured with immunoSEQ multiplex PCR; TCRdb has only the in-frame clones, and not every one. The data hold over 13,000 clones, with about three quarters observed a single time. The time point denotes: after neoadjuvant nivolumab, at surgical resection. Here the sequenced sample was PBMCs, taken after nivolumab (anti-PD-1) treatment. These receptors were obtained from a person between 40 and 80 years old with oral cavity squamous cell carcinoma.

This clone was seen a few times. V and J are TRBV10-1 and TRBJ2-2; 7 nucleotides align to TRBD2. The CDR3 covers 14 residues. Germline CDR1 WNHNN, CDR2 SYGVQD (reference sequence). V gave up 6 bases and J gave up 5 bases; unmatched junction bases: 6. CDR3 protein: CASSAGTNTGELFF. CDR3 coding DNA: TGCGCCAGCAGCGCCGGGACTAATACCGGGGAGCTGTTTTTT.

The chain has TRBV4-2 and TRBJ2-1, with D perhaps given as TRBD1 or TRBD2 (6 bases each). Germline values: CDR1 LGHNA, CDR2 YNFKEQ. CDR3 size: 18 residues. The V end was cut by 4 bases, the J end by 5 bases, with 24 bases between. CDR3: CASSPQRRGRGNDNEQFF. The CDR3 DNA sequence: TGTGCCAGCAGCCCCCAGAGGCGGGGCAGGGGCAACGACAATGAGCAGTTCTTC.

The rearrangement joins TRBV5-1 to TRBJ1-2, with 10 nucleotides matching TRBD1. Germline V CDR1 and CDR2: SGHRS, YFSETQ. The junction had 11 bases not matched to a gene; V was cut back by 4 bases and J by 8 bases. The CDR3 is 15 residues long. The CDR3 nucleotides are TGCGCCAGCAGCCCCACCTCGGGACAGGGGAACGGCTACACCTTC. The encoded protein is CASSPTSGQGNGYTF. The variable domain in full, with the rest retrieved from reference TRBV5-1 and TRBJ1-2, is KAGVTQTPRYLIKTRGQQVTLSCSPISGHRSVSWYQQTPGQGLQFLFEYFSETQRNKGNFPGRFSGRQFSNSRSEMNVSTLELGDSALYLCASSPTSGQGNGYTFGSGTRLTVV.

The chain employs TRBV5-1 and TRBJ2-3; 8 bases align to TRBD1. CDR1 and CDR2 from the germline V gene are SGHRS and YFSETQ. CDR3 length: 14 amino acids. Trimming took 5 bases from V and 2 from J; bases not matched to a gene: 4. The CDR3 is CASRQGQDTDTQYF. The CDR3 DNA reads as TGCGCCAGCAGGCAGGGACAGGACACAGATACGCAGTATTTT.